This TCR beta chain was sequenced for a study of cytomegalovirus exposure and HLA in healthy donors. In the study overall: Caucasian-associated ancestry cluster membership applied to 75% to 85% of 398 genotyped donors.

Germline CDR1 reads SGDLS; CDR2 reads YYNGEE. This CDR3 spans 15 amino acids. The V and J ends lost 0 bases and 4 bases, in that order; junction bases with no gene match: 4. The PCR contained 60 Vbeta and 13 Jbeta primers. Sequenced by immunoSEQ multiplex PCR; TCRdb stores in-frame clones only, minus some. The table includes 85,000 to 130,000 clones, more than 75% detected once. Sample: PBMCs. This receptor was obtained from a woman between 18 and 29 years old in good health and CMV-seropositive. This chain links TRBV9 with TRBJ2-7; 10 bases align to TRBD2. For the CDR3, the DNA is TGTGCCAGCAGCGTAGGTGCTAGCGGGAGTTACGAGCAGTACTTC. Translating it yields CASSVGASGSYEQYF. Based on the CDR3 plus reference TRBV9 and TRBJ2-7, the full variable domain is DSGVTQTPKHLITATGQRVTLRCSPRSGDLSVYWYQQSLDQGLQFLIQYYNGEERAKGNILERFSAQQFPDLHSELNLSSLELGDSALYFCASSVGASGSYEQYFGPGTRLTVT.